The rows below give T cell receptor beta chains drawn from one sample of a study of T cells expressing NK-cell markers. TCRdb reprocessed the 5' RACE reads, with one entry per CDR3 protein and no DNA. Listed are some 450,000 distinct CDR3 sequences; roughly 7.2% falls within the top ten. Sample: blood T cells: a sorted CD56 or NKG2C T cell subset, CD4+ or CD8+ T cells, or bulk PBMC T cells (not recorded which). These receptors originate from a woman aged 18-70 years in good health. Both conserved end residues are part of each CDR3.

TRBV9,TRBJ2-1,CASSVDPHNEQFF
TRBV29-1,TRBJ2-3,CSGQGAADTQYF
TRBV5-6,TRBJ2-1,CASSGESSDEQFF
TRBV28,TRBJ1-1,CASRPGQGEAFF
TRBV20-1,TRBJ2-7,CSAREGGEVPEQYF
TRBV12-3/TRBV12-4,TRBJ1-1,CASSLEPNKDAEAFF
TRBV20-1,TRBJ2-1,CSARAGGYNEQFF
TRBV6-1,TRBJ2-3,CASSPPRADTQYF
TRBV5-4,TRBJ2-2,CASSFLRADTGELFF
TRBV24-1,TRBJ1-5,CATSDNTGLHYGRQPQHF
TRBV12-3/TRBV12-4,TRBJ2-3,CASSDPGVRPDTQYF
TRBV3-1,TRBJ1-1,CASSRVDTEAFF
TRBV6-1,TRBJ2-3,CASSDRAASTDTQYF
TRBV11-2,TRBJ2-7,CASSLVTMSIHEQYF
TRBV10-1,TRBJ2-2,CASSDNLDPVGTGELFF
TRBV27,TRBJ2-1,CASSPLTGYNEQFF
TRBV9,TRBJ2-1,CASSVGGEAYNEQFF
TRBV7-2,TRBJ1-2,CASIPSSRGANYGYTF
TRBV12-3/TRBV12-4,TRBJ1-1,CASSYRENTEAFF
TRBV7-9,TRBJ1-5,CASSSGMMGQGWPQHF
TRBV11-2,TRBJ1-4,CASSFGRAYEKLFF
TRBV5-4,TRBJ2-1,CASTSGTNTHNEQFF
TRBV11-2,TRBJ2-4,CASSPRQGAIAKNIQYF
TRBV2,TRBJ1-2,CASSLGASYTF
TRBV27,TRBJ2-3,CASSFMPGFRGDTQYF
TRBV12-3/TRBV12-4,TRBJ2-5,CASSLRTARETQYF
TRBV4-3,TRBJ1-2,CASSTQGLANYGYTF
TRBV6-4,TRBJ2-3,CASTLAKTGQGAIRSDTQYF
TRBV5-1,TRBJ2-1,CASSLRLAGGYYNEQFF
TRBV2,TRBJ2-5,CASSEALGAQETQYF
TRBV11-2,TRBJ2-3,CASSRTGYTDTQYF
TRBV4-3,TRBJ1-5,CASSQENRAYQPQHF
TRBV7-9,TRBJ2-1,CASSPDSVTRWQFF
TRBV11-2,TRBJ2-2,CASSLTVSLGPGELFF
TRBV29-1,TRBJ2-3,CSVGTGDTQYF
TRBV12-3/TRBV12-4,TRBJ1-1,CASSPTGGLNTEAFF
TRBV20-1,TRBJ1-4,CSASRGGQGAWGTNEKLFF
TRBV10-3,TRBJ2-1,CAISGGDFWEQFF
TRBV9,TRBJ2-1,CASSRQPYNEQFF
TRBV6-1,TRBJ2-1,CASSISGRVSYNEQFF
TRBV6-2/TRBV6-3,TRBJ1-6,CASGSQGGSYNSPLHF
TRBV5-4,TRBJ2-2,CASSLNVGNTGELFF
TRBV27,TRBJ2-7,CATSRQAFSYEQYF
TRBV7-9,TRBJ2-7,CASSLVIDSTYEQYF
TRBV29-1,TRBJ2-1,CSVEEGAGGNEQFF
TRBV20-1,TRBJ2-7,CSARRSYEQYF
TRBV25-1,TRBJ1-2,CASKPAWANYGYTF
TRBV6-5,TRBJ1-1,CASSYSQGQNTEAFF
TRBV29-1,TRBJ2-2,CSVEEGRRNTGELFF
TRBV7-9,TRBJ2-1,CASSSSANEQFF
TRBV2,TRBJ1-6,CASSEPPRGGSPLHF
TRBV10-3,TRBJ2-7,CAISKTEPGSYEQYF
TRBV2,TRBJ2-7,CASSPSGRVHEQYF
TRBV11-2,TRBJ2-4,CASSRDRGDIQYF
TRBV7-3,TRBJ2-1,CASSPLGLAGNEQFF
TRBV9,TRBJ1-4,CASSPGQGQEKLFF
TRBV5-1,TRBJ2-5,CASSLPEYQETQYF
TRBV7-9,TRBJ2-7,CASRGLADEQYF
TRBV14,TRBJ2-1,CASSQDRDWASYNEQFF
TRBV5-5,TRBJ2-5,CASPQPDRGETQYF